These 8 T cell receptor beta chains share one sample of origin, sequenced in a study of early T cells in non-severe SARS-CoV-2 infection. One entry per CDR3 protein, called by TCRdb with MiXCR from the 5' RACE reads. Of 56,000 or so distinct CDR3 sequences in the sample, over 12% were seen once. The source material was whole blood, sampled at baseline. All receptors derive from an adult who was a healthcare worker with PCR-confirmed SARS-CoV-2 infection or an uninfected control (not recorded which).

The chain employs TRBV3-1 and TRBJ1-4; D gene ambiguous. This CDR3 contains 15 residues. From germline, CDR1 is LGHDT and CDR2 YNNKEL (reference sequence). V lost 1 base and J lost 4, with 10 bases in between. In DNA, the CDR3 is TGTGCCAGCAGCCAAGGAGGAGCCCGTAATGAAAAACTGTTTTTT. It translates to CASSQGGARNEKLFF.

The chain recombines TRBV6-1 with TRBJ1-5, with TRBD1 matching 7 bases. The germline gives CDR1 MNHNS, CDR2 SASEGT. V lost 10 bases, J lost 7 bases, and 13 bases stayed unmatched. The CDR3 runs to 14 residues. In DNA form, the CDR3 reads TGTGCCACTTTACGGGACAGCGGGGGACAGCCCCAGCATTTT. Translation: CATLRDSGGQPQHF.

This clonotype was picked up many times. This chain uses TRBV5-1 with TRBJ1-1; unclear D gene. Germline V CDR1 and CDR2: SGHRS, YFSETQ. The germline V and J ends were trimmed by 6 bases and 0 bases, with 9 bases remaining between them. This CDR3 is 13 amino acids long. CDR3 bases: TGCGCCAGCACCCTGGACCTGAACACTGAAGCTTTCTTT. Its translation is CASTLDLNTEAFF.

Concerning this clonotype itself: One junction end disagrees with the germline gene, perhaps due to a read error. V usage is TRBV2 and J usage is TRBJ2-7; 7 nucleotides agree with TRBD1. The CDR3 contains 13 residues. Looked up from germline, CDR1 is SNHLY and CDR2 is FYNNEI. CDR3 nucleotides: TGTGCCAGCAGGGGGGACAGTTCCTCCGAGCAGTACTTC. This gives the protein CASRGDSSSEQYF.

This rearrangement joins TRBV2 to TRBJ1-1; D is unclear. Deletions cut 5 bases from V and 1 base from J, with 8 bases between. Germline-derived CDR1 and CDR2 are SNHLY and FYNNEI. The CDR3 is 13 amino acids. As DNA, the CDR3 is TGTGCCAGCAGTCCTCGTGGGAACACTGAAGCTTTCTTT. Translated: CASSPRGNTEAFF.

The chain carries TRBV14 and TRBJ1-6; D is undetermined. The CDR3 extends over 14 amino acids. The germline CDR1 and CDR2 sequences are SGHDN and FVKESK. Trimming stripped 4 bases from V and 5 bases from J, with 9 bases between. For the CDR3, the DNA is TGTGCCAGCAGCCGTTTCAGGAATAATTCACCCCTCCACTTT. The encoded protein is CASSRFRNNSPLHF.

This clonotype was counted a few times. The CDR3 spells CASSLAWGNEQFF. The CDR3 DNA sequence: TGCGCCAGCAGCTTGGCCTGGGGGAATGAGCAGTTCTTC. The chain is built from TRBV5-1 and TRBJ2-1, with D perhaps TRBD1 or TRBD2 (5 bases each). Germline-derived CDR1 and CDR2 are SGHRS and YFSETQ. Trimming stripped 0 bases from V and 7 bases from J, with 8 bases between. CDR3 length equals 13 residues.

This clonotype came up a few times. Here the CDR3 reads CSAGGRAFFHEQFF. The CDR3 DNA reads TGCAGCGCCGGGGGAAGAGCCTTTTTCCATGAGCAGTTCTTC. The chain carries TRBV29-1 and TRBJ2-1; TRBD2 is a possible D gene (6 bases). CDR1 and CDR2 (germline): SQVTM, ANQGSEA. The V end was cut by 7 bases, the J end by 8 bases, with 21 bases between. The CDR3 is made up of 14 amino acids.